This T cell receptor (beta chain) was documented in a study of blood T cell repertoires in COVID-19. Across the study: PBMCs, B-cell-depleted T cells, or T cells were the source of the cDNA or gDNA that made up the material.

Original handling: Amplification of reference gene primers provided the estimated nucleated cell counts. Sequencing was performed with immunoSEQ multiplex PCR; in TCRdb, only in-frame clones are kept and a portion is missing. V and J calls plus clone size are reproduced from that table; the DNA served to infer D and trimming. The table has 300,000 to 400,000 clones, 85% seen once. As to this clone: Other DNA sequences in this specimen translate into the identical CDR3.

Sequencing was done on a sample of peripheral blood. This TCR was sampled from a human donor in a cohort sampled during active COVID-19.

The DNA of the CDR3 is TGTGCCACCAGTGATCCGCGACAGGGGGGCAATCAGCCCCAGCATTTT. It translates to CATSDPRQGGNQPQHF. The chain combines TRBV24-1 with TRBJ1-5, with 9 bases identical to TRBD1. The junction had 4 bases not matched to a gene; V was cut back by 3 bases and J by 2 bases. CDR1 KGHDR and CDR2 SFDVKD come from the germline V gene. This CDR3 has 16 amino acids.